The T cell receptor (beta chain) described here comes from a study of chemoradiotherapy in HPV16-positive cancers. Points from the study as a whole: During treatment, candidate HPV-specific clones and E7-related motifs expanded in tumor. Functional assays defining HPV-specific T cells used only a couple of HPV16-positive patients.

The CDR3 runs to 14 residues. CDR1 is SEHNR, CDR2 FQNEAQ, per germline (reference sequence). V lost 10 bases, J lost 7 bases, and 19 bases lay in between. Comment on this clone: Antigen unknown.

Clones were read by immunoSEQ multiplex PCR, and TCRdb kept only the in-frame ones, dropping some. The sample comprises 6,000 to 8,500 clones, 77% of which are singletons, and around a sixth rests with the top ten. The clonotype originates from a human donor with HPV-associated anogenital cancer. The chain combines TRBV7-9 with TRBJ1-4; possibly TRBD1 for D (5 bases). Collection took place from a patient who underwent chemoradiotherapy. The CDR3 reads CATRGGSGGEKLFF. As DNA, the CDR3 is TGTGCCACCCGGGGGGGGTCAGGCGGTGAAAAACTGTTTTTT.